The 18 T cell receptor beta chains listed next were all sequenced from one sample in a study of tissue T cells after allogeneic stem cell transplantation. Described time point: mouse harvest day 14 after allogeneic transplant. Tail vein injection delivered 10^7 T-cell-depleted bone marrow cells and 10^6 splenic CD5+ T cells. Repertoires were generated with immunoSEQ multiplex PCR, while TCRdb's copy carries only in-frame clones and drops some. The table includes approximately 1,900 clones, about 45% detected once. The specimen was blood. The receptors stem from a female BALB/c mouse given C57BL/6 T cells with graft-versus-host disease after an allogeneic hematopoietic cell transplant.

A note on this clone: Each gene name is a mouse one. The read comes to an end 1 residue before the CDR3 does, leaving the germline J gene to fill in the end. This chain joins TRBV12-1 and TRBJ1-2; maybe TRBD1 (6 bases). Trimming shortened V by 4 bases and J by 5 bases, and 7 bases separated the two germline ends. This CDR3 has 11 residues. Germline-derived CDR1 and CDR2 are SGHSN and HYEKVE. The CDR3 here is CASSQGSDYTF. The CDR3 DNA, read in part, is TGTGCCAGCTCACAGGGATCCGACTACACC.

For this clone: Genes here carry mouse names. The read ends 1 residue early relative to the CDR3; the germline J gene fills the gap. This sequence joins TRBV26 and TRBJ2-3, with TRBD1 identical over 9 bases. CDR3 size: 15 residues. Germline lookup yields CDR1 KGHPV and CDR2 FQNQEV (reference sequence). The V gene end was trimmed by 4 bases and the J gene end by 3 bases; junction bases not matched to a gene: 5. The part of the CDR3 DNA that was read is TGTGCCAGCAGTCCCCAGACAGGGGGAGCAGAAACGCTGTAT. Its protein product is CASSPQTGGAETLY. In full, the CDR3 is CASSPQTGGAETLYF.

In its sample, this clone is large. Each gene name is a mouse one. The read stops 1 residue short of the end of the CDR3; the missing end is completed from the germline J gene. This sequence joins TRBV12-2 and TRBJ1-2, with D perhaps matching TRBD1 (5 bases). The V gene's germline CDR1 is SGHLS and CDR2 HYDKME. The ends were cut back, 0 bases at V and 2 bases at J, with 9 bases in the middle. CDR3 length: 14 amino acids. The DNA read from the CDR3 is TGTGCCAGCTCTCTCCGCAGGGCTAACTCCGACTACACC. The encoded protein is CASSLRRANSDYT. The whole CDR3 sequence reads CASSLRRANSDYTF.

About this clone itself: Gene names and germline refer to mouse. The CDR3 is cut off 1 residue early in the read; its end comes from the germline J gene. V usage is TRBV26 and J usage is TRBJ1-6; no clear D. TRBJ1-6 is an ORF, with its function uncertain. The V end lost 6 bases, the J end lost 0 bases, and 9 bases lay between the germline ends. This CDR3 is 15 amino acids long. Germline CDR1 reads KGHPV; CDR2 reads FQNQEV (reference sequence). The CDR3 protein is CASSPGNSYNSPLYF. The sequenced CDR3 bases are TGTGCCAGCAGCCCCGGGAATTCCTATAATTCGCCCCTCTAC.

This clone was seen a few times. Each gene name is a mouse one. The read ends 1 residue before the CDR3 terminus; that terminus is restored from the germline J gene. This sequence joins TRBV26 and TRBJ1-5; maybe TRBD1 (6 bases). The V gene's germline CDR1 is KGHPV and CDR2 FQNQEV (reference sequence). V was shortened by 8 bases and J by 0 bases, with 8 bases between the two germline ends. The CDR3 contains 13 residues. The part of the CDR3 DNA that was read is TGTGCCAGCGGGGACAATAACAACCAGGCTCCGCTT. Its translation is CASGDNNNQAPL. The CDR3 in full is CASGDNNNQAPLF.

Concerning this clone itself: Mouse gene names and germline throughout. The CDR3 end is not reached by the read, which stops 1 residue before it; the germline J gene fills it in. V usage is TRBV26 and J usage is TRBJ2-4; 7 bases match TRBD1. Germline V CDR1 and CDR2: KGHPV, FQNQEV (reference sequence). V was pared by 6 bases and J by 0 bases, with 3 bases of the junction left unmatched. This CDR3 has 14 amino acids. CDR3 sequence: CASSRDSSQNTLYF. Incomplete CDR3 DNA: TGTGCCAGCAGCCGGGACAGTAGTCAAAACACCTTGTAC. Using reference TRBV26 and TRBJ2-4 for the parts outside the CDR3, the full variable domain is NSKVIQTPRYLVKGQGQKAKMRCIPEKGHPVVFWYQQNKNNEFKFLINFQNQEVLQQIDMTEKRFSAECPSNSPCSLEIQSSEAGDSALYLCASSRDSSQNTLYFGAGTRLSVL.

On this clone: This likely came from a read error, as a far larger clone is one base away. All gene names here are mouse names. The CDR3 end falls 1 residue outside the read, so it is completed with the germline J gene. Other DNA sequences in the sample encode the same CDR3. This chain joins TRBV13-1 and TRBJ2-7; 8 bases are a match to TRBD2. Per the germline V gene, CDR1 is NSHNY and CDR2 is SYGAGN. The length of the CDR3 is 14 residues. The V and J ends lost 0 bases and 3 bases, in that order; junction bases with no gene match: 2. The CDR3 here is CASSDATGGYEQYF. The CDR3 DNA, read in part, is TGTGCCAGCAGTGATGCAACTGGGGGCTATGAACAGTAC.

This clone is classed as large. Gene names and germline refer to mouse. The read is 1 residue too short to cover the CDR3 end, so that end is filled in from the germline J gene. V usage is TRBV16 and J usage is TRBJ2-7, with TRBD2 matching over 7 bases. The germline V gene encodes CDR1 SGHSA and CDR2 FRNQAP. V trimming: 3 bases; J trimming: 6 bases; junction bases outside the gene matches: 5. The CDR3 has 13 amino acids. The covered CDR3 bases are TGTGCAAGCAGCTTCCTCCACTGGGGTGAACAGTAC. Amino acid sequence: CASSFLHWGEQY. The complete CDR3 protein is CASSFLHWGEQYF.

Concerning this clone: Genes and germline come from the mouse. From the germline J gene comes the end of the CDR3, since the read stops 1 residue before it. This chain connects TRBV13-2 to TRBJ2-5; 12 bases are a match to TRBD2. This CDR3 is built from 15 residues. CDR1 and CDR2 from the germline V gene are NNHNN and SYGAGS (reference sequence). V lost 3 bases to trimming and J lost 2 bases; unmatched junction nucleotides: 1. Here the CDR3 reads CASGGLGGPQDTQYF. The part of the CDR3 DNA that was read is TGTGCCAGCGGTGGACTGGGGGGGCCCCAAGACACCCAGTAC.

Only a few counts were recorded for this clone. Genes and germline are mouse. Read data end 1 residue before the CDR3 end; the end is taken from the germline J gene. The chain links TRBV5 to TRBJ2-7; TRBD2 aligns across 7 bases. In germline, CDR1 is LGHNA, CDR2 YNLKQL (reference sequence). V shed 0 bases and J 3 bases; nucleotides not matched to a gene: 2. This CDR3 spans 14 amino acids. The CDR3 spells CASSQDPGGYEQYF. CDR3 DNA, as far as it was read: TGTGCCAGCAGCCAAGACCCTGGGGGCTATGAACAGTAC.

This clone was counted only a few times. The genes and germline here are from mouse. The missing CDR3 end, 1 residue past where the read stops, is filled in from the germline J gene. This chain connects TRBV1 to TRBJ1-2; 10 bases fit TRBD1. Per the germline V gene, CDR1 is NSQYPW and CDR2 is LRSPGD (reference sequence). The J segment lost 4 bases and the V segment lost 3 bases, leaving 5 bases of the junction unmatched. The CDR3 covers 15 residues. CDR3 DNA (partial): TGCACCTGCAGTGCCAGGGACAGGGGCGGCTCCGACTACACC. Protein sequence: CTCSARDRGGSDYT. The whole CDR3 reads CTCSARDRGGSDYTF.

A note on this clone: Gene names are the mouse ones. The read stops 1 residue short of the end of the CDR3; the missing end is completed from the germline J gene. The genes are TRBV1 and TRBJ1-2, with 10 bases lining up with TRBD1. The CDR3 totals 15 residues. Germline V lookup: CDR1 NSQYPW, CDR2 LRSPGD (reference sequence). J gave up 2 bases and V 3 bases, and 3 bases lay outside the gene matches. CDR3 residues: CTCSARDRGNSDYTF. The DNA read from the CDR3 is TGCACCTGCAGTGCTCGGGACAGGGGCAACTCCGACTACACC.

Of note for this clone: These gene names are mouse names. CDR3 sequence: CASSRLANTEVFF. Partial CDR3 DNA: TGTGCCAGCAGTCGACTTGCAAACACAGAAGTCTTC. The chain carries TRBV26 and TRBJ1-1, with D hard to call. The sequenced fragment ends 1 residue before the CDR3 boundary, so the rest is inferred from the germline J gene. Per germline, CDR1 KGHPV and CDR2 FQNQEV (reference sequence). The length of the CDR3 is 13 residues. V gave up 4 bases and J gave up 0 bases, with 6 bases separating them.

Worth noting for this clone: Mouse gene names and germline throughout. The CDR3 DNA, read in part, is TGTGCCAGCAGTCTGTTTGGGGACCAAGACACCCAGTAC. This sequence encodes CASSLFGDQDTQY. The whole CDR3 sequence reads CASSLFGDQDTQYF. The chain combines TRBV26 with TRBJ2-5, with D maybe TRBD2 (5 bases). The read ends 1 residue shy of where the CDR3 ends; the end is completed using the germline J gene. CDR1 is KGHPV and CDR2 is FQNQEV in the germline V gene (reference sequence). V gave up 1 base and J gave up 1 base, with 6 bases separating them. There are 14 residues in the CDR3.

Comments on this clone: Here the gene names and germline are mouse. The read falls 1 residue short of the CDR3 end, and the missing part is taken from the germline J gene. The V gene is TRBV12-2, the J gene TRBJ1-1; 7 positions match TRBD1. From germline, CDR1 is SGHLS and CDR2 HYDKME. The CDR3 contains 13 residues. J was trimmed by 1 base and V by 4 bases; bases with no gene match: 2. The CDR3 reads CASSQGVNTEVFF. Incomplete CDR3 DNA: TGTGCCAGCTCCCAGGGGGTGAACACAGAAGTCTTC. Combining the CDR3 with reference TRBV12-2 and TRBJ1-1 gives the whole variable domain NSGVVQSPRYIIKGKGERSILKCIPISGHLSVAWYQQTQGQELKFFIQHYDKMERDKGNLPSRFSVQQFDDYHSEMNMSALELEDSAVYFCASSQGVNTEVFFGKGTRLTVV.

With respect to this clone: The gene symbols are mouse symbols. The CDR3 end is not reached by the read, which stops 1 residue before it; the germline J gene fills it in. The chain combines TRBV13-1 with TRBJ1-1; maybe TRBD1 (5 bases). Trimming cost V 5 bases and J 3 bases, with 8 bases left between them. The germline CDR1 and CDR2 sequences are NSHNY and SYGAGN. The CDR3 runs to 12 residues. The CDR3: CASRDTDTEVFF. The sequenced CDR3 bases are TGTGCCAGCAGGGACACCGACACAGAAGTCTTC.

This clone has just a few counts. Germline and genes: mouse. The read ends 1 residue before the CDR3 terminus; that terminus is restored from the germline J gene. The chain recombines TRBV26 with TRBJ2-4, with D unresolved. The CDR3 runs 14 residues. With 0 bases removed from V and 0 bases from J, the gap between germline ends came to 4 bases. CDR1 is KGHPV and CDR2 is FQNQEV in the germline V gene (reference sequence). Here the CDR3 reads CASSLSNSQNTLYF. CDR3 bases read: TGTGCCAGCAGTCTGTCCAATAGTCAAAACACCTTGTAC.

This clone was seen a few times. Gene and germline names: mouse. The observed sequence ends 1 residue before the CDR3 terminus, with the missing tail filled in from the germline J gene. This chain connects TRBV2 to TRBJ1-5; possibly TRBD1 for D (5 bases). CDR3 size: 14 residues. Germline V lookup: CDR1 LGHNA, CDR2 YSYQKL. V was clipped by 1 base and J by 1 base, with 5 bases between them. The sequenced part of the CDR3 DNA is TGTGCCAGCAGCCAAGGGACAAACAACCAGGCTCCGCTT. Amino acids: CASSQGTNNQAPL. The whole CDR3 is CASSQGTNNQAPLF.